This T cell receptor beta chain comes out of a study of control samples from healthy donors and cancer patients. CDR3 length: 15 amino acids. Germline V CDR1 and CDR2: SEHNR, FQNEAQ (reference sequence). V dropped 4 bases and J dropped 4 bases, with 14 bases sitting between them. Libraries were prepared by immunoSEQ multiplex PCR; TCRdb keeps only in-frame clonotypes and omits some of them. The data hold around 50,000 clones, with roughly 95% observed a single time. The source is a man aged 25-45 years in good health. The sequenced material came from blood. The chain uses TRBV7-9 and TRBJ2-1; a weak D match, TRBD1 (5 bases). CDR3 amino acids: CASSSPTDNYNEQFF. The CDR3 DNA sequence: TGTGCCAGCAGCTCGCCCACGGACAATTACAATGAGCAGTTCTTC.